This T cell receptor (beta chain) originates from a study of OX40 agonist ivuxolimab in advanced cancers. Across the whole study: Ivuxolimab doses were 0.01, 0.1, 0.3, 1.5, 3 or 10 mg/kg every 2 weeks.

V was trimmed by 7 bases and J by 1 base, leaving 13 bases between them. The CDR3 extends over 14 amino acids. Germline V gives CDR1 LNHDA, CDR2 SQIVND (reference sequence). The assay was immunoSEQ multiplex PCR, and TCRdb's table has in-frame clones only and misses some. The sample lists around 48,000 clones, around 77% seen once, with 2% to 3% in the top ten. This clonotype was sampled from an adult with an advanced solid tumor such as melanoma, head and neck, liver or kidney cancer. The chain uses TRBV19 and TRBJ2-5; perhaps TRBD1 as D (6 bases). The material was CD4+ or CD8+ T cells sorted from blood, obtained in a trial of the OX40 agonist ivuxolimab. Here the CDR3 reads CASNEGGIQETQYF. The CDR3 DNA is TGTGCCAGTAACGAAGGGGGAATCCAAGAGACCCAGTACTTC.